One sample yielded the 21 T cell receptor beta chains listed below, sequenced in a study of CD8 T cells in Susac syndrome. RNA amounts of about 0.45 to 1 ug underwent reverse transcription with random hexamers. MiXCR, applied by TCRdb to the immunoSEQ multiplex PCR reads, yields one record per CDR3 protein. The data hold 100,000 or so distinct CDR3 sequences, with roughly 96% observed a single time. Sequencing was performed on CD8+ T cells from PBMCs. All receptors come from a human donor with Susac syndrome.

V usage is TRBV4-1 and J usage is TRBJ2-1, with 7 bases aligning to TRBD1. Germline CDR1 reads MGHRA; CDR2 reads YSYEKL. The CDR3 runs 16 residues. Unmatched junction bases numbered 3, after V lost 1 base and J lost 0 bases. The CDR3 bases are TGCGCCAGCAGCCAAGGAAACAGGGGCTCCTACAATGAGCAGTTCTTC. Encoded protein: CASSQGNRGSYNEQFF.

This rearrangement joins TRBV20-1 to TRBJ2-5; TRBD2 aligns across 12 bases. The CDR3 runs to 18 residues. The germline gives CDR1 DFQATT, CDR2 SNEGSKA (reference sequence). The J segment lost 1 base and the V segment lost 5 bases, leaving 14 bases of the junction unmatched. In DNA form, the CDR3 reads TGCAGTGCTGCTCGTTCTGGGCTAGCGGGAGGGGGCCAAGAGACCCAGTACTTC. Amino acid sequence: CSAARSGLAGGGQETQYF.

This clonotype was counted a single time. The chain links TRBV20-1 to TRBJ2-5; 9 bases match TRBD2. The CDR3 length is 14 residues. J was trimmed by 7 bases and V by 3 bases; bases with no gene match: 9. From germline, CDR1 is DFQATT and CDR2 SNEGSKA (reference sequence). The chain's CDR3 is CSARDPAGGATQYF. Here the CDR3 DNA reads TGCAGTGCTAGGGACCCAGCGGGAGGCGCGACCCAGTACTTC.

The gene calls are TRBV7-2 and TRBJ2-2, with TRBD2 identical over 8 bases. Looked up from germline, CDR1 is SGHTA and CDR2 is FQGNSA. With 5 bases clipped from V and 6 bases from J, the junction kept 11 bases outside the gene matches. This CDR3 region has 16 residues. The CDR3 nucleotides are TGTGCCAGCAGCCGCAATGGATTAGCGGGATCCGGGGAGCTGTTTTTT. This codes for CASSRNGLAGSGELFF.

The J gene is TRBJ1-1, the V gene TRBV20-1, with 8 bases that match TRBD1. CDR1 DFQATT and CDR2 SNEGSKA come from the germline V gene (reference sequence). V trimming: 7 bases; J trimming: 6 bases; junction bases outside the gene matches: 10. This CDR3 has 13 amino acids. The DNA of the CDR3 is TGCAGTGTCCCGACTAGGACAGGGCCTGAAGCTTTCTTT. This encodes CSVPTRTGPEAFF.

V gene TRBV21-1 combines with J gene TRBJ2-3; the D call in the table, TRBD2, was not verified against the DNA. TRBV21-1 represents a pseudogene. The CDR3 has 13 amino acids. CDR3 residues: CASTQSRGDTQYF. Here the CDR3 DNA reads TGTGCCAGCACTCAATCGCGGGGAGATACGCAGTATTTT.

This clonotype came up once. This sequence joins TRBV12-3 or TRBV12-4 and TRBJ2-6; 10 bases are shared with TRBD1. The CDR3 length is 18 residues. V lost 6 bases to trimming and J lost 1 base; unmatched junction nucleotides: 9. CDR3 DNA sequence: TGTGCCAGCAGAACCCGGGACAGGGGAAAGTCTGGGGCCAACGTCCTGACTTTC. This gives the protein CASRTRDRGKSGANVLTF.

The CDR3 spells CSVGYGEQFF. CDR3 in DNA: TGCAGCGTCGGATACGGTGAGCAGTTCTTC. The rearrangement joins TRBV29-1 to TRBJ2-1; D unresolved. This CDR3 spans 10 amino acids. Trimming cost V 6 bases and J 9 bases, with 9 bases left between them. Germline CDR1 SQVTM, CDR2 ANQGSEA.

The chain links TRBV18 to TRBJ1-1, with D maybe TRBD1 (6 bases). This CDR3 is 17 amino acids long. V was shortened by 0 bases and J by 2 bases, with 16 bases between the two germline ends. Germline CDR1 reads KGHSH; CDR2 reads LQKENI. This CDR3 is CASSPPQGWRVNTEAFF. The CDR3 nucleotides are TGTGCCAGCTCACCACCGCAGGGGTGGAGGGTAAACACTGAAGCTTTCTTT.

DNA for the CDR3: TGCAGCCCTGAATTCGGGGGAGACTATGGCTACACCTTC. Translation gives CSPEFGGDYGYTF. The chain employs TRBV29-1 and TRBJ1-2, with a tentative D call TRBD1 (5 bases). Germline-derived CDR1 and CDR2 are SQVTM and ANQGSEA. The CDR3 has 13 amino acids. Between the trimmed V and J ends, which lost 8 bases and 3 bases, there was a span of 16 bases.

This sequence joins TRBV29-1 and TRBJ1-2; no clear D gene. V was clipped by 5 bases and J by 0 bases, with 13 bases between them. CDR3 length equals 14 residues. Germline CDR1 and CDR2: SQVTM and ANQGSEA. CDR3 bases: TGCAGCGTTCCCGACGGAACGGCTAACTATGGCTACACCTTC. Translating gives CSVPDGTANYGYTF.

The rearrangement joins TRBV29-1 to TRBJ2-5; maybe TRBD1 (6 bases). Trimming removed 4 bases at V and 2 bases at J, with 14 bases between. The germline V gene encodes CDR1 SQVTM and CDR2 ANQGSEA. The CDR3 runs 14 residues. The CDR3 protein is CSVVGGLPQETQYF. For the CDR3, the DNA is TGCAGCGTTGTTGGGGGCTTGCCACAAGAGACCCAGTACTTC. Looking up the rest from reference TRBV29-1 and TRBJ2-5 gives the full variable domain: SAVISQKPSRDICQRGTSLTIQCQVDSQVTMMFWYRQQPGQSLTLIATANQGSEATYESGFVIDKFPISRPNLTFSTLTVSNMSPEDSSIYLCSVVGGLPQETQYFGPGTRLLVL.

This chain links TRBV20-1 with TRBJ2-7, with 11 bases fitting TRBD2. The germline V gene encodes CDR1 DFQATT and CDR2 SNEGSKA (reference sequence). The length of the CDR3 is 15 residues. V gave up 6 bases and J gave up 5 bases; unmatched junction bases: 12. As DNA, the CDR3 is TGCAGTGCAACAAAGGGACTAGCGGAGATAAACGAGCAGTACTTC. This gives the protein CSATKGLAEINEQYF.

The V gene is TRBV10-3, the J gene TRBJ2-7, with unresolved D. The CDR3 spans 13 residues. Between the trimmed V and J ends, which lost 2 bases and 3 bases, there was a span of 8 bases. CDR1 is ENHRY and CDR2 is SYGVKD in the germline V gene. The CDR3 protein is CAISERSDYEQYF. For the CDR3, the DNA is TGTGCCATCAGTGAGAGGAGCGACTACGAGCAGTACTTC.

The table lists this clonotype with a count of one. The CDR3 here is CASSLVGRVSGANVLTF. Written as DNA, the CDR3 is TGTGCCAGCAGCTTAGTGGGCAGGGTGTCTGGGGCCAACGTCCTGACTTTC. The rearrangement joins TRBV7-9 to TRBJ2-6, with D maybe TRBD1 (5 bases). The CDR3 length is 17 residues. CDR1 is SEHNR and CDR2 is FQNEAQ in the germline V gene (reference sequence). The V and J ends lost 1 base and 1 base respectively, with 11 bases between them.

The CDR3 bases are TGTGCCAGCACCTTGGCAGGACAGGGTGACTATGGCTACACCTTC. This gives the protein CASTLAGQGDYGYTF. This chain joins TRBV12-3 or TRBV12-4 and TRBJ1-2; 8 bases agree with TRBD1. The V segment lost 7 bases and the J segment 3 bases; nucleotides outside the gene matches: 10. The CDR3 has 15 residues.

The sample holds one count of this clonotype. The V gene is TRBV5-6, the J gene TRBJ2-1; 8 positions agree with TRBD2. Germline trimming cut 3 bases from V and 3 bases from J; bases unmatched to any gene: 5. The CDR3 has 15 residues. Germline V gene data show CDR1 as SGHDT and CDR2 as YYEEEE. CDR3 nucleotide sequence: TGTGCCAGCAGCTCGGGGGGGACTCTCTACAATGAGCAGTTCTTC. This encodes CASSSGGTLYNEQFF. Full variable domain (missing parts from reference TRBV5-6 and TRBJ2-1): DAGVTQSPTHLIKTRGQQVTLRCSPKSGHDTVSWYQQALGQGPQFIFQYYEEEERQRGNFPDRFSGHQFPNYSSELNVNALLLGDSALYLCASSSGGTLYNEQFFGPGTRLTVL.

This sequence joins TRBV14 and TRBJ1-2; no firm D call. Germline CDR1 and CDR2: SGHDN and FVKESK. V was trimmed by 5 bases and J by 7 bases, leaving 14 bases between them. The length of the CDR3 is 13 residues. The CDR3 reads CASSKVGERGYTF. For the CDR3, the DNA is TGTGCCAGCAGCAAAGTAGGCGAGCGTGGCTACACCTTC.

The rearrangement links TRBV20-1 to TRBJ2-1; no firm D call. Looked up from germline, CDR1 is DFQATT and CDR2 is SNEGSKA (reference sequence). V was shortened by 3 bases and J by 6 bases, with 6 bases between the two germline ends. The CDR3 totals 11 residues. The CDR3 reads CSARVVNEQFF. CDR3 nucleotides: TGCAGTGCTAGGGTCGTCAATGAGCAGTTCTTC.

This clonotype came up once. The chain carries TRBV19 and TRBJ2-1; 12 bases are shared with TRBD2. The CDR3 spans 16 residues. With V trimmed by 6 bases and J by 7 bases, 10 bases remained unmatched. The germline CDR1 and CDR2 sequences are LNHDA and SQIVND (reference sequence). For the CDR3, the DNA is TGTGCCAGTAGAGCGGAGGGACTAGCGGGTATGAATGAGCAGTTCTTC. It translates to CASRAEGLAGMNEQFF.

The CDR3 here is CASRPGTVNTEAFF. The DNA of the CDR3 is TGTGCCAGCAGGCCCGGGACGGTGAACACTGAAGCTTTCTTT. This chain joins TRBV4-2 and TRBJ1-1; D perhaps matches TRBD1 (5 bases). V lost 6 bases and J 0 bases, leaving 11 bases between the germline ends. Per germline, CDR1 LGHNA and CDR2 YNFKEQ. CDR3 length: 14 residues.